Each of the 23 T cell receptor beta chains below was sequenced from the same sample in a study of early T cells in non-severe SARS-CoV-2 infection. One entry per CDR3 protein results from TCRdb running MiXCR on the 5' RACE reads. The table lists roughly 63,000 distinct CDR3 sequences, around 13% of them singletons. The sequencing input was whole blood. These receptors originate from an adult who was a healthcare worker with PCR-confirmed SARS-CoV-2 infection or an uninfected control (not recorded which).

This clonotype has ten or more counts. The rearrangement joins TRBV12-3 or TRBV12-4 to TRBJ2-7, with D possibly TRBD2 on 6 matching bases. The CDR3 contains 14 residues. V was trimmed by 6 bases and J by 5 bases, leaving 17 bases between them. CDR3 nucleotides: TGTGCCAGCAGCTTTGTGTCCAGGGAGGACGAGCAGTACTTC. This translates into CASSFVSREDEQYF.

This clonotype has only a few counts. The CDR3 sequence is CARRGANTEAFF. The DNA for the CDR3 is TGTGCCCGCCGAGGGGCCAACACTGAAGCTTTCTTT. The chain couples TRBV30 to TRBJ1-1; the D gene is possibly TRBD1 (5 bases). There are 12 residues in the CDR3. From germline, CDR1 is GTSNPN and CDR2 SVGIG (reference sequence). The ends were cut back, 8 bases at V and 2 bases at J, with 12 bases in the middle. The full variable domain, in which reference TRBV30 and TRBJ1-1 provide the parts outside the CDR3, is SQTIHQWPATLVQPVGSPLSLECTVEGTSNPNLYWYRQAAGRGLQLLFYSVGIGQISSEVPQNLSASRPQDRQFILSSKKLLLSDSGFYLCARRGANTEAFFGQGTRLTVV.

The chain links TRBV20-1 to TRBJ1-5, with 11 bases lining up with TRBD1. This CDR3 comprises 15 residues. Germline V gene lookup returns CDR1 DFQATT and CDR2 SNEGSKA (reference sequence). Losses at the gene ends were 3 bases for V and 4 bases for J; bases not matched to a gene: 5. The CDR3: CSASWDRGGNQPQHF. The CDR3 DNA reads TGCAGTGCTAGCTGGGACAGGGGGGGGAATCAGCCCCAGCATTTT.

This clonotype showed up just a few times. The V gene is TRBV7-2, the J gene TRBJ2-7, with D hard to call. Trimming pared 5 bases from V and 6 bases from J, leaving 11 bases between. There are 12 residues in the CDR3. Germline V gives CDR1 SGHTA, CDR2 FQGNSA. The CDR3 bases are TGTGCCAGCAGCCCGGACGCCCGCGAGCAGTACTTC. Protein sequence: CASSPDAREQYF.

This clonotype has a handful of counts. V and J are TRBV7-8 and TRBJ1-5; TRBD1 is a possible D gene (5 bases). Trimming took off 1 base at V and 5 bases at J, with 9 bases between the two ends. CDR3 length: 14 amino acids. Germline V CDR1 and CDR2: SGHVS, FQNEAQ. The CDR3 loop reads CASSLGGADQPQHF. The CDR3 coding sequence is TGTGCCAGCAGCTTAGGAGGGGCCGATCAGCCCCAGCATTTT.

This clonotype was detected ten times or more. The gene calls are TRBV6-1 and TRBJ2-7, with 11 bases that match TRBD1. CDR1 and CDR2 (germline): MNHNS, SASEGT. V was pared by 5 bases and J by 3 bases, with 6 bases of the junction left unmatched. The CDR3 runs 15 residues. CDR3 in amino acids: CASSTGTGGVYEQYF. DNA for the CDR3: TGTGCCAGCAGTACAGGGACAGGGGGAGTCTACGAGCAGTACTTC.

This clonotype was seen a handful of times. This sequence joins TRBV11-1 and TRBJ2-7; 7 bases fit TRBD2. After removal of 5 bases from V and 2 bases from J, the junction contained 12 bases not matched to a gene. CDR1 SGHAT and CDR2 FQDESV come from the germline V gene (reference sequence). This CDR3 has 16 amino acids. The chain's CDR3 is CASSAQPSGSTYEQYF. The CDR3 DNA reads TGTGCCAGCAGCGCCCAACCTAGCGGTAGTACCTACGAGCAGTACTTC.

This clonotype has only a few counts. This rearrangement joins TRBV25-1 to TRBJ1-1; no clear D. This CDR3 is built from 15 residues. Trimming took 4 bases from V and 1 from J, leaving 13 bases between them. CDR1 and CDR2 (germline): MGHDK, SYGVNS. CDR3 protein: CASSASEATNTEAFF. The CDR3 DNA reads TGTGCCAGCAGTGCTAGCGAGGCTACGAACACTGAAGCTTTCTTT.

The V call is TRBV6-2 or TRBV6-3, the J call TRBJ2-7; no reliable D call. The CDR3 is 11 residues long. CDR1 is MNHEY, CDR2 SVGEGT, per germline. Trimming pared 0 bases from V and 6 bases from J, leaving 3 bases between. CDR3 amino acids: CASSYSFEQYF. CDR3 DNA: TGTGCCAGCAGTTACTCGTTCGAGCAGTACTTC.

The rearrangement links TRBV12-3 or TRBV12-4 to TRBJ1-1; the D is unclear. The CDR3 has 13 amino acids. Trimming removed 6 bases at V and 1 base at J, with 9 bases between. CDR3 in amino acids: CASRPAGNTEAFF. Here the CDR3 DNA reads TGTGCCAGCAGGCCGGCGGGGAACACTGAAGCTTTCTTT.

The gene calls are TRBV7-9 and TRBJ1-5, with D possibly being TRBD1 (5 bases). This CDR3 has 12 residues. Per germline, CDR1 SEHNR and CDR2 FQNEAQ (reference sequence). Trimming pared 4 bases from V and 6 bases from J, leaving 7 bases between. CDR3 loop: CASSSQGQPQHF. CDR3 DNA sequence: TGTGCCAGCAGCTCGCAGGGTCAGCCCCAGCATTTT.

The chain carries TRBV19 and TRBJ2-3; the match to TRBD1 covers 8 bases. V shed 5 bases, J shed 5 bases, and the junction held 12 bases outside the gene matches. Germline V gene sequence: CDR1 LNHDA, CDR2 SQIVND (reference sequence). There are 16 residues in the CDR3. In DNA, the CDR3 is TGTGCCAGTAGTCCCCGAATCGGGACAGGTGGAGATACGCAGTATTTT. Its protein product is CASSPRIGTGGDTQYF.

This clonotype was recorded at least ten times. The chain uses TRBV7-6 and TRBJ2-5; 10 nucleotides agree with TRBD2. J gave up 7 bases and V 5 bases, and 7 bases lay outside the gene matches. CDR3 size: 14 residues. The germline V gene has CDR1 SGHVS and CDR2 FNYEAQ. CDR3 coding DNA: TGTGCCAGCAGCCCAGAGGCTAGCGGGGGGACCCAGTACTTC. Its translation: CASSPEASGGTQYF.

This clonotype appeared many times. The J gene is TRBJ2-2, the V gene TRBV13, with TRBD1 identical over 12 bases. This CDR3 region has 17 residues. Trimming cost V 5 bases and J 4 bases; bases outside gene matches: 8. Germline CDR1 PRHDT, CDR2 FYEKMQ (reference sequence). The CDR3 spells CASSPGTGGAATGELFF. CDR3 nucleotides: TGTGCCAGCAGCCCCGGGACAGGGGGCGCGGCCACCGGGGAGCTGTTTTTT.

There are many counts of this clonotype. This chain joins TRBV6-1 and TRBJ1-3; no definite D call. Between the trimmed V and J ends, which lost 8 bases and 2 bases, there was a span of 16 bases. CDR3 length: 15 residues. CDR1 and CDR2 (germline): MNHNS, SASEGT. CDR3 in amino acids: CASFPPETAGNTIYF. In DNA form, the CDR3 reads TGTGCCAGCTTTCCACCGGAGACGGCTGGAAACACCATATATTTT.

The sample holds a few counts of this clonotype. The chain employs TRBV6-5 and TRBJ2-3, with TRBD1 matching over 7 bases. The CDR3 runs 15 residues. After removal of 6 bases from V and 2 bases from J, the junction contained 8 bases not matched to a gene. Looked up from germline, CDR1 is MNHEY and CDR2 is SVGAGI. The CDR3 region is CASRPGTAVTDTQYF. The CDR3 DNA is TGTGCCAGCAGACCCGGGACAGCTGTCACAGATACGCAGTATTTT.

A few counts support this clonotype. The chain combines TRBV7-6 with TRBJ2-3; no reliable D call. The CDR3 loop spans 15 amino acids. Germline V CDR1 and CDR2: SGHVS, FNYEAQ. V was trimmed by 0 bases and J by 6 bases, leaving 13 bases between them. CDR3 sequence (DNA): TGTGCCAGCAGCTTAGCGTCTAGGGTTGGCGATACGCAGTATTTT. This codes for CASSLASRVGDTQYF.

This sequence joins TRBV19 and TRBJ2-7, with a possible D match to TRBD2 (5 bases). With 0 bases removed from V and 0 bases from J, the gap between germline ends came to 9 bases. In germline, CDR1 is LNHDA, CDR2 SQIVND (reference sequence). This CDR3 has 15 amino acids. CDR3 sequence: CASSIEAGRSYEQYF. Here the CDR3 DNA reads TGTGCCAGTAGTATAGAGGCGGGTCGCTCCTACGAGCAGTACTTC.

There are many counts of this clonotype. The gene calls are TRBV6-2 or TRBV6-3 and TRBJ1-5, with D possibly TRBD1 on 5 matching bases. This CDR3 contains 14 residues. The germline gives CDR1 MNHEY, CDR2 SVGEGT. The V end was cut by 7 bases, the J end by 2 bases, with 12 bases between. The chain's CDR3 is CASMSYRRNQPQHF. CDR3 nucleotides: TGTGCCAGCATGAGTTACAGGCGCAATCAGCCCCAGCATTTT.

The chain has TRBV5-1 and TRBJ1-2; D remains ambiguous. Germline V CDR1 and CDR2: SGHRS, YFSETQ. Trimming pared 4 bases from V and 4 bases from J, leaving 11 bases between. CDR3 length: 13 amino acids. Here the CDR3 reads CASSADVGYGYTF. The CDR3, as DNA: TGCGCCAGCAGCGCGGACGTCGGCTATGGCTACACCTTC.

This clonotype was seen repeatedly, ten times or more. The chain links TRBV2 to TRBJ2-5; 7 bases agree with TRBD1. This CDR3 contains 14 residues. Germline V lookup: CDR1 SNHLY, CDR2 FYNNEI. The V and J ends lost 9 bases and 0 bases, in that order; junction bases with no gene match: 7. In DNA, the CDR3 is TGTGCCAGTAACAGGGGCGCGAACCAAGAGACCCAGTACTTC. Its protein product is CASNRGANQETQYF. Variable domain in full (rest from reference TRBV2 and TRBJ2-5): EPEVTQTPSHQVTQMGQEVILRCVPISNHLYFYWYRQILGQKVEFLVSFYNNEISEKSEIFDDQFSVERPDGSNFTLKIRSTKLEDSAMYFCASNRGANQETQYFGPGTRLLVL.

The V gene is TRBV29-1, the J gene TRBJ2-7, with 8 bases matching TRBD2. This CDR3 is built from 13 residues. Germline values: CDR1 SQVTM, CDR2 ANQGSEA. Trimming cost V 6 bases and J 3 bases; bases outside gene matches: 7. CDR3 sequence reads: CSVRREGHYEQYF. The CDR3 bases are TGCAGCGTGCGACGGGAGGGGCACTACGAGCAGTACTTC.

This clonotype has at least ten counts. The rearrangement uses TRBV20-1 and TRBJ2-3; TRBD1 might be the D (5 bases). Deletions cut 1 base from V and 4 bases from J, with 9 bases between. CDR3 length: 13 amino acids. Germline V gene lookup returns CDR1 DFQATT and CDR2 SNEGSKA (reference sequence). CDR3 residues: CSARVQGSDTQYF. The CDR3 DNA follows: TGCAGTGCTAGAGTGCAGGGCTCAGATACGCAGTATTTT.